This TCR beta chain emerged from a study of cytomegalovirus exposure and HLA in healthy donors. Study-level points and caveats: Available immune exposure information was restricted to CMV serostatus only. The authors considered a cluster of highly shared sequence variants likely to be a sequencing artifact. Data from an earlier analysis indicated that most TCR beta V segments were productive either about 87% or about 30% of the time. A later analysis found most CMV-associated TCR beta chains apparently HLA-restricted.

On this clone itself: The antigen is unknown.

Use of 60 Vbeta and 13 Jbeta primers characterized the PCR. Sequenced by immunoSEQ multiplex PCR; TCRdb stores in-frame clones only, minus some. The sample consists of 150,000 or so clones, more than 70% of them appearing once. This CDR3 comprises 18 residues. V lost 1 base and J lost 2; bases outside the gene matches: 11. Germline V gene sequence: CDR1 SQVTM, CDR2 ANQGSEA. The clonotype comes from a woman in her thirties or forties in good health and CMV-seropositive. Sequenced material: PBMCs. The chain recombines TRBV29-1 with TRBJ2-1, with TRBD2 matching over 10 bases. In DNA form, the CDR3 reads TGCAGCGTTGAAGGGGCGGCTAGCGGGAGAGGGGCCTACAATGAGCAGTTCTTC. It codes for CSVEGAASGRGAYNEQFF.